This passage covers 16 T cell receptor beta chains from one sample sequenced in a study of T cell responses to AZD1222 COVID-19 vaccine. TCRdb's table, derived via immunoSEQ multiplex PCR, lists solely in-frame clones and lacks some. The sample lists over 100,000 clones, 87% occurring once. Material: peripheral blood, obtained 28 days after the second AZD1222 dose. All receptors come from an adult who received the AZD1222 COVID-19 vaccine.

The J gene is TRBJ1-2, the V gene TRBV2, with 8 bases that match TRBD1. Per germline, CDR1 SNHLY and CDR2 FYNNEI. The CDR3 loop spans 15 amino acids. V gave up 6 bases and J gave up 0 bases; unmatched junction bases: 6. The CDR3 protein is CASRRRDRTNYGYTF. The CDR3 DNA sequence: TGTGCCAGCAGACGCCGGGACAGGACTAACTATGGCTACACCTTC.

The chain has TRBV7-9 and TRBJ2-2; D not resolved. Trimming removed 7 bases at V and 1 base at J, with 19 bases between. There are 17 residues in the CDR3. Germline values: CDR1 SEHNR, CDR2 FQNEAQ (reference sequence). CDR3 nucleotide sequence: TGTGCCAGCATCCCCGTTAGAGGCAGAGGGAACACCGGGGAGCTGTTTTTT. It encodes CASIPVRGRGNTGELFF.

The V gene is TRBV12-3 or TRBV12-4, the J gene TRBJ1-5; no definite D call. The CDR3 spans 12 residues. The V and J ends lost 4 bases and 5 bases respectively, with 6 bases between them. The CDR3, as DNA: TGTGCCAGCAGTTCGGACTATCAGCCCCAGCATTTT. Translated: CASSSDYQPQHF.

This clone occurred once. The rearrangement uses TRBV19 and TRBJ2-7, with TRBD2 as a possible D gene (5 bases). V shed 5 bases and J shed 3 bases, with 14 bases lying between them. From germline, CDR1 is LNHDA and CDR2 SQIVND (reference sequence). This CDR3 is 14 amino acids long. CDR3 sequence (DNA): TGTGCCAGTAGTCTACCCCCTAGCTACTACGAGCAGTACTTC. This sequence encodes CASSLPPSYYEQYF.

The J gene is TRBJ1-5, the V gene TRBV3-1 (or the pseudogene TRBV3-2), with D hard to call. This CDR3 comprises 15 residues. Germline V lookup: CDR1 LGHDT, CDR2 YNNKEL (reference sequence). V dropped 1 base and J dropped 9 bases, with 16 bases sitting between them. The CDR3 reads CASSQAYAPGMPQHF. The CDR3 nucleotides are TGTGCCAGCAGCCAAGCTTACGCGCCGGGAATGCCCCAGCATTTT.

This rearrangement joins TRBV19 to TRBJ2-5; D remains unclear. This CDR3 is built from 11 residues. Trimming left V 3 bases short and J 5 bases short, with 4 bases between. Germline V lookup: CDR1 LNHDA, CDR2 SQIVND (reference sequence). CDR3 sequence reads: CASSIYETQYF. The CDR3 nucleotides are TGTGCCAGTAGTATCTATGAGACCCAGTACTTC. The full variable domain, its missing parts supplied by reference TRBV19 and TRBJ2-5, is DGGITQSPKYLFRKEGQNVTLSCEQNLNHDAMYWYRQDPGQGLRLIYYSQIVNDFQKGDIAEGYSVSREKKESFPLTVTSAQKNPTAFYLCASSIYETQYFGPGTRLLVL.

The CDR3 DNA follows: TGTGCCAGCAGTCAGCCCCCCTATAATTCACCCCTCCACTTT. Translation gives CASSQPPYNSPLHF. The chain employs TRBV6-5 and TRBJ1-6; D gene uncertain. The CDR3 is 14 amino acids. Trimming took off 5 bases at V and 2 bases at J, with 7 bases between the two ends. CDR1 and CDR2 (germline): MNHEY, SVGAGI.

The V and J genes are TRBV5-1 and TRBJ2-3; 9 nucleotides match TRBD1. The CDR3 consists of 15 residues. V shed 3 bases and J 6 bases; nucleotides not matched to a gene: 8. Germline V gene data show CDR1 as SGHRS and CDR2 as YFSETQ. The DNA for the CDR3 is TGCGCCAGCAGCTCAAGACAGGGGGGTTTTGATACGCAGTATTTT. Its translation is CASSSRQGGFDTQYF.

V usage is TRBV27 and J usage is TRBJ2-3, with D perhaps matching TRBD1 (6 bases). The ends were cut back, 10 bases at V and 2 bases at J, with 16 bases in the middle. Germline values: CDR1 MNHEY, CDR2 SMNVEV (reference sequence). The CDR3 consists of 14 residues. The CDR3 protein is CAIGGQRYTDTQYF. The CDR3 nucleotides are TGTGCCATTGGGGGACAAAGATACACAGATACGCAGTATTTT.

J is TRBJ1-6 and V is TRBV27, with 8 nucleotides matching TRBD1. J gave up 8 bases and V 2 bases, and 8 bases lay outside the gene matches. The germline V gene encodes CDR1 MNHEY and CDR2 SMNVEV (reference sequence). This CDR3 comprises 16 residues. CDR3 sequence: CASSLRAGGLDSPLHF. CDR3 DNA: TGTGCCAGCAGTTTACGGGCAGGGGGCCTCGATTCACCCCTCCACTTT.

This clone was counted between two and nine times. This sequence joins TRBV7-2 and TRBJ1-6; 8 nucleotides match TRBD1. The CDR3 consists of 17 residues. Germline V gene data show CDR1 as SGHTA and CDR2 as FQGNSA. J gave up 6 bases and V 0 bases, and 7 bases lay outside the gene matches. The CDR3 protein is CASSLALQGAGNSPLHF. DNA for the CDR3: TGTGCCAGCAGCTTAGCACTCCAGGGGGCAGGTAATTCACCCCTCCACTTT.

This chain connects TRBV23-1 to TRBJ1-6; tentatively, D is TRBD1 (6 bases). TRBV23-1 is sorted into the ORF group, with uncertain function. V was pared by 4 bases and J by 9 bases, with 16 bases between. This CDR3 comprises 15 residues. The CDR3 is CASSPSGALLSPLHF. DNA for the CDR3: TGCGCCAGCAGTCCGTCAGGGGCCCTACTTTCACCCCTCCACTTT.

CDR3 in DNA: TGTGCCAGTAGTCTTTCGACAGGGGTGGGGGAGCAGTACTTC. Protein: CASSLSTGVGEQYF. This sequence joins TRBV19 and TRBJ2-7; 8 positions agree with TRBD1. This CDR3 has 14 residues. The J segment lost 7 bases and the V segment lost 5 bases, leaving 10 bases of the junction unmatched. Germline assignment: CDR1 LNHDA and CDR2 SQIVND (reference sequence).

The genes are TRBV9 and TRBJ1-2; no definite D call. Trimming left V 3 bases short and J 6 bases short, with 9 bases between. The CDR3 length is 12 residues. Germline V gene data show CDR1 as SGDLS and CDR2 as YYNGEE. CDR3 DNA sequence: TGTGCCAGCAGCGCCCAGAAGGATGGCTACACCTTC. Translating gives CASSAQKDGYTF.

The chain recombines TRBV19 with TRBJ1-6, with a weak D call TRBD1 (5 bases). The germline gives CDR1 LNHDA, CDR2 SQIVND (reference sequence). Trimming took 0 bases from V and 7 from J, leaving 16 bases between them. The CDR3 covers 17 residues. The CDR3 loop is CASSIERLGRTNSPLHF. CDR3 coding DNA: TGTGCCAGTAGTATAGAACGTCTAGGGCGGACAAATTCACCCCTCCACTTT.

The chain uses TRBV4-1 and TRBJ1-1; 8 bases are shared with TRBD1. Germline CDR1 is MGHRA and CDR2 is YSYEKL. J gave up 5 bases and V 1 base, and 6 bases lay outside the gene matches. The CDR3 has 15 residues. CDR3 residues: CASSQGTGWRTEAFF. In DNA, the CDR3 is TGCGCCAGCAGCCAAGGGACAGGGTGGAGGACTGAAGCTTTCTTT.